This T cell receptor (beta chain) was documented in a study of cytomegalovirus exposure and HLA in healthy donors. The study ran its PCR with 60 Vbeta and 13 Jbeta primers. The table came from immunoSEQ multiplex PCR; TCRdb's copy has only in-frame clones and leaves some out. The table lists roughly 200,000 clones, 65% to 85% of them singletons. Germline CDR1 SQVTM, CDR2 ANQGSEA. Trimming left V 2 bases short and J 0 bases short, with 14 bases between. This CDR3 comprises 15 residues. This receptor was obtained from a man aged 60 to 75 in good health and CMV-seronegative. The chain is built from TRBV29-1 and TRBJ2-7; tentatively, D is TRBD2 (6 bases). The sequencing sample was made of PBMCs. The CDR3 loop is CSVEKNRGLSYEQYF. In DNA, the CDR3 is TGCAGCGTTGAAAAGAACCGGGGACTCTCCTACGAGCAGTACTTC.